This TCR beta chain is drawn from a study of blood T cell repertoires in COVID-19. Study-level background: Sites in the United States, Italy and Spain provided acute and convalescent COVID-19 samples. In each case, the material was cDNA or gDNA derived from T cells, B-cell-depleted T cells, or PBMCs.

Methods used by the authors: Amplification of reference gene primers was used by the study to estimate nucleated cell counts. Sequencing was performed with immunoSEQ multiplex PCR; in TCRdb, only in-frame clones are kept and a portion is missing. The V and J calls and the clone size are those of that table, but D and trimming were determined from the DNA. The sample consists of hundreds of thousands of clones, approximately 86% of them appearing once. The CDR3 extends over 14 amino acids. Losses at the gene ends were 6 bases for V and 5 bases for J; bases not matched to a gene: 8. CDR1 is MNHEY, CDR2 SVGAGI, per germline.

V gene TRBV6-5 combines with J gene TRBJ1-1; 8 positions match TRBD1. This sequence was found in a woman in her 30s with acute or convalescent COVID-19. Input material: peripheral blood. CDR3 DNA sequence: TGTGCCAGCAGACACACAGGGGGGACAACTGAAGCTTTCTTT. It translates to CASRHTGGTTEAFF.